The 31 T cell receptor beta chains below come from one sample, sequenced in a study of blood T cell repertoires in COVID-19. Clones were read by immunoSEQ multiplex PCR, and TCRdb kept only the in-frame ones, dropping some. The table shows roughly 70,000 clones, with around 90% occurring only once. The sequenced material came from peripheral blood. Receptors were obtained from an older woman with active COVID-19.

This rearrangement joins TRBV5-1 to TRBJ1-4; TRBD1 agrees at 12 bases. Trimming at V came to 4 bases and at J to 4 bases, leaving 11 bases not matched to a gene. The CDR3 covers 18 residues. Germline assignment: CDR1 SGHRS and CDR2 YFSETQ. CDR3 nucleotides: TGCGCCAGCAGCCCGGGACAGGGGGCGCTTGCCATTAATGAAAAACTGTTTTTT. Amino acid sequence: CASSPGQGALAINEKLFF.

The chain joins TRBV6-2 or TRBV6-3 to TRBJ2-7; possible D gene TRBD2, 5 bases. The germline CDR1 and CDR2 sequences are MNHEY and SVGEGT. The V end lost 6 bases, the J end lost 3 bases, and 15 bases lay between the germline ends. The CDR3 is 14 amino acids. In DNA, the CDR3 is TGTGCCAGCAGCCCCCCCGGGAACCACTACGAGCAGTACTTC. It codes for CASSPPGNHYEQYF.

This clone has a single count. The chain is built from TRBV18 and TRBJ2-5; D might be TRBD2 (6 bases). The V gene lost 3 bases and the J gene lost 0 bases, with 8 bases spanning the gap. The CDR3 is made up of 14 amino acids. Germline lookup yields CDR1 KGHSH and CDR2 LQKENI. The CDR3 DNA sequence: TGTGCCAGCTCACCCGGAGGGAACCAAGAGACCCAGTACTTC. It encodes CASSPGGNQETQYF.

The chain links TRBV20-1 to TRBJ1-2; D not resolved. CDR3 length: 12 amino acids. V dropped 3 bases and J dropped 3 bases, with 8 bases sitting between them. The germline V gene encodes CDR1 DFQATT and CDR2 SNEGSKA (reference sequence). The CDR3 loop is CSASPGYYGYTF. CDR3 nucleotide sequence: TGCAGTGCTAGTCCCGGGTACTATGGCTACACCTTC.

V gene TRBV5-1 combines with J gene TRBJ1-2; D is possibly TRBD1 (5 bases). This CDR3 region has 14 residues. Trimming pared 4 bases from V and 6 bases from J, leaving 16 bases between. In germline, CDR1 is SGHRS, CDR2 YFSETQ. The CDR3 reads CASSRDGAGDGYTF. DNA for the CDR3: TGCGCCAGCAGCCGGGATGGCGCGGGGGATGGCTACACCTTC.

This clone showed up just once. The chain links TRBV5-5 to TRBJ2-1, with 14 positions matching TRBD2. This CDR3 has 15 amino acids. The V segment lost 4 bases and the J segment 4 bases; nucleotides outside the gene matches: 1. CDR1 SGHKS and CDR2 YYEKEE come from the germline V gene (reference sequence). This CDR3 is CASSRLAGGYNEQFF. The DNA for the CDR3 is TGTGCCAGCAGCCGACTAGCGGGAGGGTACAATGAGCAGTTCTTC.

This clone was recorded only once. V usage is TRBV11-2 and J usage is TRBJ2-7; D may be TRBD1 (6 bases). This CDR3 has 15 residues. The germline V and J ends were trimmed by 2 bases and 0 bases, with 11 bases remaining between them. CDR1 and CDR2 from the germline V gene are SGHAT and FQNNGV. CDR3 amino acids: CASSLLTGTSYEQYF. Here the CDR3 DNA reads TGTGCCAGCAGCTTACTAACAGGGACCTCCTACGAGCAGTACTTC.

J is TRBJ2-7 and V is TRBV9; D call uncertain. The V and J ends lost 6 bases and 4 bases respectively, with 20 bases between them. From germline, CDR1 is SGDLS and CDR2 YYNGEE. The CDR3 has 15 residues. The CDR3 DNA sequence: TGTGCCAGCATGGCCTCAGGTGATCGCGTTTACGAGCAGTACTTC. Translation: CASMASGDRVYEQYF.

The chain is built from TRBV11-2 and TRBJ2-2; 8 bases line up with TRBD2. V shed 6 bases, J shed 4 bases, and the junction held 10 bases outside the gene matches. This CDR3 comprises 16 residues. Germline loops: CDR1 SGHAT, CDR2 FQNNGV. CDR3 DNA sequence: TGTGCCAGCAGACGAACTAGCGGAGGTGGCACCGGGGAGCTGTTTTTT. It codes for CASRRTSGGGTGELFF.

This clone was seen just once. J is TRBJ2-1 and V is TRBV18, with D tentatively TRBD1 (5 bases). Looked up from germline, CDR1 is KGHSH and CDR2 is LQKENI. This CDR3 has 13 residues. The ends were cut back, 4 bases at V and 5 bases at J, with 9 bases in the middle. Written as DNA, the CDR3 is TGTGCCAGCTCACTGACAGTTAACAATGAGCAGTTCTTC. The encoded protein is CASSLTVNNEQFF.

V and J are TRBV5-4 and TRBJ1-1; 9 nucleotides line up with TRBD1. The CDR3 extends over 13 amino acids. Germline CDR1 and CDR2: SGHNT and YYREEE (reference sequence). J was trimmed by 5 bases and V by 2 bases; bases with no gene match: 1. CDR3 loop: CASSFDRGTEAFF. The CDR3 nucleotides are TGTGCCAGCAGCTTTGACAGGGGGACTGAAGCTTTCTTT.

The sample holds one count of this clone. The chain recombines TRBV29-1 with TRBJ2-1, with 8 bases identical to TRBD1. After removal of 5 bases from V and 7 bases from J, the junction contained 4 bases not matched to a gene. CDR1 and CDR2 from the germline V gene are SQVTM and ANQGSEA. The CDR3 has 12 amino acids. The CDR3 region has the DNA TGCAGCGTTCTCAGGGGGCATAATGAGCAGTTCTTC. Its protein product is CSVLRGHNEQFF.

The chain recombines TRBV5-1 with TRBJ2-7; TRBD1 matches at 9 bases. The CDR3 sequence is 15 residues long. The germline V gene has CDR1 SGHRS and CDR2 YFSETQ. V shed 0 bases and J 2 bases; nucleotides not matched to a gene: 3. The CDR3 region has the DNA TGCGCCAGCAGCTTGGAAGGGACAGGGACCTACGAGCAGTACTTC. Translating gives CASSLEGTGTYEQYF.

The chain employs TRBV2 and TRBJ2-4; perhaps TRBD1 as D (5 bases). V lost 6 bases and J 6 bases, leaving 12 bases between the germline ends. Germline CDR1 is SNHLY and CDR2 is FYNNEI. This CDR3 spans 13 amino acids. CDR3 in amino acids: CASSAAGINIQYF. The CDR3 DNA sequence: TGTGCCAGCAGCGCCGCAGGGATAAACATTCAGTACTTC.

This sequence joins TRBV7-9 and TRBJ2-7; 13 bases agree with TRBD2. Germline V CDR1 and CDR2: SEHNR, FQNEAQ (reference sequence). Trimming cost V 5 bases and J 4 bases; bases outside gene matches: 8. The CDR3 contains 16 residues. The CDR3 nucleotides are TGTGCCAGCAGCGAAGGCCCGACTAGCGGGAGGTACGAGCAGTACTTC. Protein sequence: CASSEGPTSGRYEQYF.

The CDR3 loop is CASSLVSPSGANVLTF. In DNA form, the CDR3 reads TGTGCCAGCAGCTTGGTCTCCCCCTCTGGGGCCAACGTCCTGACTTTC. J is TRBJ2-6 and V is TRBV5-5; D gene unclear. V was clipped by 0 bases and J by 0 bases, with 7 bases between them. Germline loops: CDR1 SGHKS, CDR2 YYEKEE (reference sequence). The CDR3 totals 16 residues.

The CDR3, as DNA: TGCGCCAGCAGCCAACCTTTAACAGCGGGTCAGCCCCAGCATTTT. It codes for CASSQPLTAGQPQHF. This rearrangement joins TRBV4-1 to TRBJ1-5; D gene uncertain. V was pared by 2 bases and J by 6 bases, with 14 bases between. This CDR3 has 15 residues. Germline V lookup: CDR1 MGHRA, CDR2 YSYEKL.

The V call is TRBV7-9, the J call TRBJ1-5; 7 positions agree with TRBD1. V dropped 5 bases and J dropped 4; count of bases not matched to a gene: 5. The CDR3 consists of 14 residues. Per the germline V gene, CDR1 is SEHNR and CDR2 is FQNEAQ (reference sequence). CDR3 loop: CASSLGQVNQPQHF. Here the CDR3 DNA reads TGTGCCAGCAGCCTTGGACAGGTTAATCAGCCCCAGCATTTT.

The V gene is TRBV5-4, the J gene TRBJ2-6, with TRBD1 matching over 9 bases. CDR1 is SGHNT and CDR2 is YYREEE in the germline V gene (reference sequence). This CDR3 region has 18 residues. V trimming: 4 bases; J trimming: 1 base; junction bases outside the gene matches: 9. The CDR3 loop reads CASSSGTGIRSGANVLTF. CDR3 bases: TGTGCCAGCAGCAGCGGGACAGGGATAAGATCTGGGGCCAACGTCCTGACTTTC.

This clone showed up just once. J is TRBJ1-2 and V is TRBV5-1, with D maybe TRBD1 (6 bases). CDR3 length: 14 residues. V was trimmed by 4 bases and J by 7 bases, leaving 17 bases between them. CDR1 and CDR2 (germline): SGHRS, YFSETQ. The CDR3 loop is CASSTPQGLGGYTF. DNA of the CDR3: TGCGCCAGCAGCACCCCACAGGGCTTGGGTGGCTACACCTTC.

The rearrangement joins TRBV7-9 to TRBJ1-1; D call uncertain. Trimming removed 5 bases at V and 4 bases at J, with 8 bases between. Per the germline V gene, CDR1 is SEHNR and CDR2 is FQNEAQ (reference sequence). This CDR3 comprises 12 residues. The CDR3 DNA is TGTGCCAGCAGCCCACTCGGCACTGAAGCTTTCTTT. The encoded protein is CASSPLGTEAFF.

The chain links TRBV4-2 to TRBJ2-5, with a possible D match to TRBD2 (5 bases). V dropped 1 base and J dropped 4 bases, with 16 bases sitting between them. The CDR3 contains 16 residues. Per germline, CDR1 LGHNA and CDR2 YNFKEQ. The CDR3 loop is CASSQGRQPAGETQYF. For the CDR3, the DNA is TGTGCCAGCAGCCAAGGTCGCCAACCCGCGGGAGAGACCCAGTACTTC.

The chain combines TRBV27 with TRBJ2-3, with D perhaps matching TRBD2 (5 bases). The CDR3 loop spans 14 amino acids. V lost 6 bases and J 4 bases, leaving 14 bases between the germline ends. The V gene's germline CDR1 is MNHEY and CDR2 SMNVEV (reference sequence). The CDR3 reads CASRVGSIADTQYF. CDR3 DNA sequence: TGTGCCAGCAGGGTTGGGAGTATCGCAGATACGCAGTATTTT.

V and J are TRBV11-1 and TRBJ2-2; tentatively, D is TRBD2 (6 bases). Germline-derived CDR1 and CDR2 are SGHAT and FQDESV (reference sequence). The V end lost 3 bases, the J end lost 8 bases, and 10 bases lay between the germline ends. The CDR3 contains 13 residues. The CDR3 DNA is TGTGCCAGCAGCTTGAGGGAGGTGGGGGAGCTGTTTTTT. It codes for CASSLREVGELFF. The whole variable domain, remainder taken from reference TRBV11-1 and TRBJ2-2, is EAEVAQSPRYKITEKSQAVAFWCDPISGHATLYWYRQILGQGPELLVQFQDESVVDDSQLPKDRFSAERLKGVDSTLKIQPAELGDSAMYLCASSLREVGELFFGEGSRLTVL.

The chain is built from TRBV7-8 and TRBJ2-2; 9 positions agree with TRBD2. CDR1 is SGHVS and CDR2 is FQNEAQ in the germline V gene. The V segment lost 3 bases and the J segment 5 bases; nucleotides outside the gene matches: 7. The CDR3 loop spans 16 amino acids. CDR3 sequence (DNA): TGTGCCAGCAGCTTTGCGGGAGGGTTACTTACCGGGGAGCTGTTTTTT. Protein product: CASSFAGGLLTGELFF.

The rearrangement links TRBV6-6 to TRBJ1-2, with 8 bases identical to TRBD1. The trim removed 6 bases at V and 4 bases at J, leaving 1 base unmatched. The germline V gene has CDR1 MNHNY and CDR2 SVGAGI (reference sequence). The CDR3 extends over 12 amino acids. CDR3 sequence reads: CASSDRGYGYTF. CDR3 coding DNA: TGTGCCAGCAGCGACAGGGGCTATGGCTACACCTTC.

The J gene is TRBJ2-3, the V gene TRBV5-1, with TRBD2 matching over 7 bases. Germline V gene lookup returns CDR1 SGHRS and CDR2 YFSETQ. The CDR3 has 15 residues. The V gene end was trimmed by 2 bases and the J gene end by 2 bases; junction bases not matched to a gene: 5. CDR3 sequence: CASSLRLADTDTQYF. CDR3 coding DNA: TGCGCCAGCAGCTTAAGGCTAGCGGACACAGATACGCAGTATTTT.

V usage is TRBV27 and J usage is TRBJ2-7, with a tentative D call TRBD1 (6 bases). The length of the CDR3 is 13 residues. Looked up from germline, CDR1 is MNHEY and CDR2 is SMNVEV (reference sequence). V lost 5 bases, J lost 5 bases, and 13 bases lay in between. DNA for the CDR3: TGTGCCAGCAGTCCCACAGGGATCCACGAGCAGTACTTC. Amino acids: CASSPTGIHEQYF.

The chain employs TRBV29-1 and TRBJ2-3, with TRBD1 matching over 12 bases. Germline loops: CDR1 SQVTM, CDR2 ANQGSEA. V dropped 1 base and J dropped 4; count of bases not matched to a gene: 6. The CDR3 runs 16 residues. CDR3 region: CSVEVTGQGASDTQYF. The CDR3 DNA reads TGCAGCGTTGAAGTAACGGGACAGGGGGCATCAGATACGCAGTATTTT.

The chain has TRBV7-9 and TRBJ2-1; TRBD1 matches at 9 bases. V lost 1 base, J lost 6 bases, and 7 bases stayed unmatched. CDR1 and CDR2 (germline): SEHNR, FQNEAQ (reference sequence). This CDR3 contains 16 residues. CDR3 amino acids: CASSLVGQGFTNEQFF. The CDR3 nucleotides read TGTGCCAGCAGCTTAGTTGGACAGGGGTTTACCAATGAGCAGTTCTTC. Supplemented by reference TRBV7-9 and TRBJ2-1, the full variable domain reads DTGVSQNPRHKITKRGQNVTFRCDPISEHNRLYWYRQTLGQGPEFLTYFQNEAQLEKSRLLSDRFSAERPKGSFSTLEIQRTEQGDSAMYLCASSLVGQGFTNEQFFGPGTRLTVL.

The chain has TRBV7-8 and TRBJ1-5; D not certain. V was shortened by 5 bases and J by 5 bases, with 19 bases between the two germline ends. Germline V lookup: CDR1 SGHVS, CDR2 FQNEAQ. The CDR3 extends over 16 amino acids. This chain's CDR3 is CASSGWGGPGDQPQHF. The DNA of the CDR3 is TGTGCCAGCAGCGGGTGGGGAGGCCCCGGGGATCAGCCCCAGCATTTT. The whole variable domain, filled in from reference TRBV7-8 and TRBJ1-5, reads GAGVSQSPRYKVAKRGQDVALRCDPISGHVSLFWYQQALGQGPEFLTYFQNEAQLDKSGLPSDRFFAERPEGSVSTLKIQRTQQEDSAVYLCASSGWGGPGDQPQHFGDGTRLSIL.